This T cell receptor (beta chain) was obtained from a study of CD8+CD57+ T cells in acquired aplastic anemia. About the study: Sorted CD4+ and CD8+ cells yielded about 3 ug of DNA on average. Healthy donor CD4+ samples were sequenced to a depth that averaged roughly 10 million reads. The study, taken as a whole, reports: Approximately 29 was the count of CD8+ CDR3 sequences that patients shared with controls.

The CDR3 totals 17 residues. Germline CDR1 is DFQATT and CDR2 is SNEGSKA (reference sequence). The germline V and J ends were trimmed by 1 base and 5 bases, with 21 bases remaining between them. As to this clonotype: What it recognizes is unknown.

The template used for profiling TCR beta VDJ and CDR3 was genomic DNA. TCRdb passed the reads through MiXCR, listing each CDR3 protein once. The table lists about 220,000 distinct CDR3 sequences, roughly 35% of them singletons. The sequencing input was sorted CD4+, CD8+, or CD8+CD57+ T cells (not recorded which) from PBMCs. The source is a human donor in good health, serving as a control. The chain carries TRBV20-1 and TRBJ1-3; no clear D gene. CDR3 sequence (DNA): TGCAGTGCTAGAGCCTCATCCTTCGGGCAGTGGAGAAACACCATATATTTT. It codes for CSARASSFGQWRNTIYF.